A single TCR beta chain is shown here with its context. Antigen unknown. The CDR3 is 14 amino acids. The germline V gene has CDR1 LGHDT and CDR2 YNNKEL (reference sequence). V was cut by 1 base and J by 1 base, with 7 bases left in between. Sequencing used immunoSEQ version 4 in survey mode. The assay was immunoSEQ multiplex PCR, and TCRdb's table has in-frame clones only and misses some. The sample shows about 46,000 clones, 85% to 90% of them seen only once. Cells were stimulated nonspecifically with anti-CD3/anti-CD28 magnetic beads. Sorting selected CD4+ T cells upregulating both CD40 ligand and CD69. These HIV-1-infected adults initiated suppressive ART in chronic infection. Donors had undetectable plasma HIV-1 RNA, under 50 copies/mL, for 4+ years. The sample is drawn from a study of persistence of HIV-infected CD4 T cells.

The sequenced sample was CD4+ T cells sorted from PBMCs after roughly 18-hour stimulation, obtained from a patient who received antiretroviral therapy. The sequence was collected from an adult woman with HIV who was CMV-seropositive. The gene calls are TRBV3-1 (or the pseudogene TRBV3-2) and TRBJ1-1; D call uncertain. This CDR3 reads CASSQGTGNTEAFF. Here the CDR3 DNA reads TGTGCCAGCAGCCAAGGAACGGGGAACACTGAAGCTTTCTTT.